This T cell receptor beta chain came from a study of lymphopenia after photon versus proton radiotherapy. Overall study findings and caveats: Only patients who died were analyzed for survival; proton advantage is unproven.

Deletions cut 2 bases from V and 7 bases from J, with 21 bases between. CDR1 is SGHNT and CDR2 is YYREEE in the germline V gene (reference sequence). The CDR3 sequence is 16 residues long. Points on this clone: Its antigen is undetermined.

Here immunoSEQ multiplex PCR was the method, and the copy in TCRdb shows in-frame clones only, minus some. The profile covers 53,000 or so clones, with around four fifths appearing a single time and just under 30% taken by the ten largest. The chain combines TRBV5-4 with TRBJ2-5; D is perhaps TRBD2 (6 bases). The sample consisted of peripheral blood, taken from a patient treated with photon-based radiotherapy. The receptor's source is a man aged 50-60 years with gastric cancer. CDR3 sequence (DNA): TGTGCCAGCAGCTTCGGAGGGGCGTCGGGGCCCGGGACCCAGTACTTC. Its protein is CASSFGGASGPGTQYF.